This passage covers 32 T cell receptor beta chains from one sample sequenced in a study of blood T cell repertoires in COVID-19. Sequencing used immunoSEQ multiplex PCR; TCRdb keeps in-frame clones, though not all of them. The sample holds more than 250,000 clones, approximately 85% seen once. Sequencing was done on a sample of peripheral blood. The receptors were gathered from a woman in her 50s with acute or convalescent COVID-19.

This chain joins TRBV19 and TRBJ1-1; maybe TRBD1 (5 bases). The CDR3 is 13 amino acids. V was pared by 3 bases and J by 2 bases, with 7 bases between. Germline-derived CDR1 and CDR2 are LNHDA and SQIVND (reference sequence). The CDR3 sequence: CASSIGQNTEAFF. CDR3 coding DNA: TGTGCCAGTAGTATCGGACAAAACACTGAAGCTTTCTTT.

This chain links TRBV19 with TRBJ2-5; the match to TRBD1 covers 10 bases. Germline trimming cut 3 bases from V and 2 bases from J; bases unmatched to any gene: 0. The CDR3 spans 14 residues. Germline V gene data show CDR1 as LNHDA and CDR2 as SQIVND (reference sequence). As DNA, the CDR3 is TGTGCCAGTAGTATGGACAGGGGGCAAGAGACCCAGTACTTC. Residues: CASSMDRGQETQYF. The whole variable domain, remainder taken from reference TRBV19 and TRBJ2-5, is DGGITQSPKYLFRKEGQNVTLSCEQNLNHDAMYWYRQDPGQGLRLIYYSQIVNDFQKGDIAEGYSVSREKKESFPLTVTSAQKNPTAFYLCASSMDRGQETQYFGPGTRLLVL.

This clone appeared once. DNA of the CDR3: TGTGCCAGCTCACCAGACAGGGGTAAAGAGACCCAGTACTTC. Protein sequence: CASSPDRGKETQYF. The chain links TRBV18 to TRBJ2-5, with TRBD1 identical over 8 bases. The CDR3 has 14 amino acids. V lost 2 bases and J lost 3; bases outside the gene matches: 2. From germline, CDR1 is KGHSH and CDR2 LQKENI.

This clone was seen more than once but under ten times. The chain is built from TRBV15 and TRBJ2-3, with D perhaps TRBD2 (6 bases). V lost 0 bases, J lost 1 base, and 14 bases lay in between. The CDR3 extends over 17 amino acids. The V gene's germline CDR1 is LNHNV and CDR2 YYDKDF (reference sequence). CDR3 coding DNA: TGTGCCACCAGCAGAGATCTCCAGCGGGTGGGCACAGATACGCAGTATTTT. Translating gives CATSRDLQRVGTDTQYF.

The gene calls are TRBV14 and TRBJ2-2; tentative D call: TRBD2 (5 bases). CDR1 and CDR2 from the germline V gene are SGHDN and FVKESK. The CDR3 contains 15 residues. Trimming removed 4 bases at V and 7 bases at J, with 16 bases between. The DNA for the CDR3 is TGTGCCAGCAGCCTACTTCTTGTGGGGAGCGGGGAGCTGTTTTTT. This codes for CASSLLLVGSGELFF.

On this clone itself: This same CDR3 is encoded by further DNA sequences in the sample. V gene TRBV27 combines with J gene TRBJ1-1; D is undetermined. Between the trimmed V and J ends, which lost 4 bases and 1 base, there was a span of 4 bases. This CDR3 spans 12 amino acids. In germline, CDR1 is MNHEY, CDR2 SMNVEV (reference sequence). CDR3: CASSSGNTEAFF. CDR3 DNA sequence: TGTGCCAGCAGTTCCGGGAACACTGAAGCTTTCTTT.

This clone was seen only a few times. CDR3: CASSIKGGVGNTIYF. CDR3 DNA sequence: TGTGCCAGTAGTATAAAAGGGGGCGTTGGAAACACCATATATTTT. The chain recombines TRBV19 with TRBJ1-3; 7 bases are shared with TRBD1. The germline V gene encodes CDR1 LNHDA and CDR2 SQIVND (reference sequence). J was trimmed by 3 bases and V by 2 bases; bases with no gene match: 4. The CDR3 is 15 amino acids. The full variable domain, in which reference TRBV19 and TRBJ1-3 provide the parts outside the CDR3, is DGGITQSPKYLFRKEGQNVTLSCEQNLNHDAMYWYRQDPGQGLRLIYYSQIVNDFQKGDIAEGYSVSREKKESFPLTVTSAQKNPTAFYLCASSIKGGVGNTIYFGEGSWLTVV.

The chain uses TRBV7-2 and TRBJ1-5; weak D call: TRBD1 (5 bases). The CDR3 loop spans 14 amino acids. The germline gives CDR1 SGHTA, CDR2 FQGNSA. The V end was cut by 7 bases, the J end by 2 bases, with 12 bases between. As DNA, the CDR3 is TGTGCCAGCAACGGGGGAACTGGCAATCAGCCCCAGCATTTT. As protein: CASNGGTGNQPQHF.

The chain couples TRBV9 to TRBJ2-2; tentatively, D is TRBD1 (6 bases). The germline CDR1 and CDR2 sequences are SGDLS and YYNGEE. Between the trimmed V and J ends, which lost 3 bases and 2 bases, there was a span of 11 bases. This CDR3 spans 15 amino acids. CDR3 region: CASSAGTINTGELFF. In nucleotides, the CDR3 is TGTGCCAGCAGCGCCGGGACAATCAACACCGGGGAGCTGTTTTTT.

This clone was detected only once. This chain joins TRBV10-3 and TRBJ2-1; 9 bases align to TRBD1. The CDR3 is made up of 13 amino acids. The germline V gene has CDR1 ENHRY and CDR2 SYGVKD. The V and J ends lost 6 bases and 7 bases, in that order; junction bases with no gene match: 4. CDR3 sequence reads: CAISTDRGNEQFF. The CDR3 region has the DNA TGTGCCATCAGCACGGACAGGGGAAATGAGCAGTTCTTC.

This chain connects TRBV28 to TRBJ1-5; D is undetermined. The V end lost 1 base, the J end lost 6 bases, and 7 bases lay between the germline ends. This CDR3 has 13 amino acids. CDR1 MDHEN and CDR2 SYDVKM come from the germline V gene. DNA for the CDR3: TGTGCCAGCAGTTTATTCGCGGGTCAGCCCCAGCATTTT. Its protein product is CASSLFAGQPQHF. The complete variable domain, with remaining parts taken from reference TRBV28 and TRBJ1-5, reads DVKVTQSSRYLVKRTGEKVFLECVQDMDHENMFWYRQDPGLGLRLIYFSYDVKMKEKGDIPEGYSVSREKKERFSLILESASTNQTSMYLCASSLFAGQPQHFGDGTRLSIL.

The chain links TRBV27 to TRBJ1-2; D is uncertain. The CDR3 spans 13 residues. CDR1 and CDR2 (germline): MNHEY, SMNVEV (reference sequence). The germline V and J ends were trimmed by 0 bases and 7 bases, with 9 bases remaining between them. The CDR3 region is CASSLSGGFGYTF. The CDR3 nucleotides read TGTGCCAGCAGTTTATCGGGCGGGTTTGGCTACACCTTC.

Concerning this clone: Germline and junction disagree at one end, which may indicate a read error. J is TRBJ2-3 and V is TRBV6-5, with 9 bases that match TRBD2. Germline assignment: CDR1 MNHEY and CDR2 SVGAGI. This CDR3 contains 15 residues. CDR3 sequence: CASSYNGGRGDMQYF. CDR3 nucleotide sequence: TGTGCCAGCAGTTACAACGGCGGGAGGGGTGATATGCAGTATTTT.

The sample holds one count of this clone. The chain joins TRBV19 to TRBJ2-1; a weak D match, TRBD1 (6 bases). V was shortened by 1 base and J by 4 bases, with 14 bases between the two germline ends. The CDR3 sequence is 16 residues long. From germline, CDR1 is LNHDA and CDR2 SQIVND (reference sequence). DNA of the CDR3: TGTGCCAGTAGTATAGTCGGAACAGGGAGATACAATGAGCAGTTCTTC. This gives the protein CASSIVGTGRYNEQFF.

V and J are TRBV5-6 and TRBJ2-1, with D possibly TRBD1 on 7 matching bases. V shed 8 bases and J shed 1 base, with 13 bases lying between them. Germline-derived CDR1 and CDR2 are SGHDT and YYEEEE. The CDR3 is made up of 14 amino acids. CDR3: CASLQGTSYNEQFF. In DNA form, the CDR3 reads TGTGCCAGTCTACAGGGGACTTCCTACAATGAGCAGTTCTTC.

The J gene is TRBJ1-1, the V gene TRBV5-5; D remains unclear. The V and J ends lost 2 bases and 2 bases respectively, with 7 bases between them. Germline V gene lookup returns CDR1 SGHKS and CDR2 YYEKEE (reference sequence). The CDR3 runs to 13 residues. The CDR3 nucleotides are TGTGCCAGCAGCTTCGAAGCAAACACTGAAGCTTTCTTT. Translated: CASSFEANTEAFF.

CDR3 in amino acids: CASSPSGAQRGGELFF. The CDR3 DNA follows: TGTGCCAGCAGCCCCAGCGGGGCCCAAAGGGGGGGGGAGCTGTTTTTT. The chain recombines TRBV4-2 with TRBJ2-2, with D maybe TRBD2 (7 bases). Trimming pared 4 bases from V and 8 bases from J, leaving 20 bases between. This CDR3 has 16 amino acids. CDR1 is LGHNA and CDR2 is YNFKEQ in the germline V gene.

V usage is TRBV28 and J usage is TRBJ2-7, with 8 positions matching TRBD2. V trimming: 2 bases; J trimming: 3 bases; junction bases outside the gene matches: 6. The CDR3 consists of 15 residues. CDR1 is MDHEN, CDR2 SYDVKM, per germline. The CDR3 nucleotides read TGTGCCAGCAGTTTACGGGAGGGAGGGATCTACGAGCAGTACTTC. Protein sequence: CASSLREGGIYEQYF.

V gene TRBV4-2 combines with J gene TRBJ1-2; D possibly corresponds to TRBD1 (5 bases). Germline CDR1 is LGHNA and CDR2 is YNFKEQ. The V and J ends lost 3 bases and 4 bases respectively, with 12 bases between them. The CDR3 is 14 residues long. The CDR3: CASSQGGGGYGYTF. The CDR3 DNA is TGTGCCAGCAGCCAGGGGGGGGGTGGCTATGGCTACACCTTC.

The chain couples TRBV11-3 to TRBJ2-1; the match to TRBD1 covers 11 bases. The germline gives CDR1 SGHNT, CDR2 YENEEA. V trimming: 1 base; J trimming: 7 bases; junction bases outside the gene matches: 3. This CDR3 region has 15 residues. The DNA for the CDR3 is TGTGCCAGCAGCTTAGTCGGGACAGGGGGTAATGAGCAGTTCTTC. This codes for CASSLVGTGGNEQFF.

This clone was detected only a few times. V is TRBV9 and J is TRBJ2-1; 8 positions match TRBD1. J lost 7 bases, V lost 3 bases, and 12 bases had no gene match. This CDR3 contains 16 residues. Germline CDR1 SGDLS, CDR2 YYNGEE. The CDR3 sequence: CASSAPPGTGPNEQFF. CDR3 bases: TGTGCCAGCAGCGCCCCCCCCGGGACAGGCCCGAATGAGCAGTTCTTC.

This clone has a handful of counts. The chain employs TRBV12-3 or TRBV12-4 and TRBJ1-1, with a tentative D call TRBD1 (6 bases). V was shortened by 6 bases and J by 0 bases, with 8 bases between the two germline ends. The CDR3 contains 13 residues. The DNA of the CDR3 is TGTGCCAGCAGGCGGACAGTGAACACTGAAGCTTTCTTT. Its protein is CASRRTVNTEAFF.

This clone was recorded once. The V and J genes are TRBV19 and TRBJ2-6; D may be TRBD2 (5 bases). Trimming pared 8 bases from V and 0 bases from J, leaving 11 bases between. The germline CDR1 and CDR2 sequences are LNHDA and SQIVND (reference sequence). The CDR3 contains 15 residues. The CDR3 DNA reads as TGTGCCAGTCACCGCGGGTCCTCTGGGGCCAACGTCCTGACTTTC. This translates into CASHRGSSGANVLTF. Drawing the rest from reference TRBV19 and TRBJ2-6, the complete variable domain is DGGITQSPKYLFRKEGQNVTLSCEQNLNHDAMYWYRQDPGQGLRLIYYSQIVNDFQKGDIAEGYSVSREKKESFPLTVTSAQKNPTAFYLCASHRGSSGANVLTFGAGSRLTVL.

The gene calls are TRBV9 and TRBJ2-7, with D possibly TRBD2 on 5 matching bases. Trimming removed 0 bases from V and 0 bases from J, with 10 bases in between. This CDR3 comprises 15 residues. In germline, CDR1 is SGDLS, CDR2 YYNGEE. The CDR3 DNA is TGTGCCAGCAGCGTAGTAGCGAGTAGCTCCTACGAGCAGTACTTC. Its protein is CASSVVASSSYEQYF.

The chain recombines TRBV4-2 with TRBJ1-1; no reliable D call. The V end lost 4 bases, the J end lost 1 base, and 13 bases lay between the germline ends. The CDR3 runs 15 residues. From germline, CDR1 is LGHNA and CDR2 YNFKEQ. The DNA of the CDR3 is TGTGCCAGCAGCCTTATATTTAGCGCGAACACTGAAGCTTTCTTT. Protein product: CASSLIFSANTEAFF.

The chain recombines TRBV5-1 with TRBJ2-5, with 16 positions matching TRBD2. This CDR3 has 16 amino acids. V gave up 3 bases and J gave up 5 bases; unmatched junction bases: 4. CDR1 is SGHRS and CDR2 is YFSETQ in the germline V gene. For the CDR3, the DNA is TGCGCCAGCAGCTGGGGACTAGCGGGGGGGACGGAGACCCAGTACTTC. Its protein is CASSWGLAGGTETQYF.

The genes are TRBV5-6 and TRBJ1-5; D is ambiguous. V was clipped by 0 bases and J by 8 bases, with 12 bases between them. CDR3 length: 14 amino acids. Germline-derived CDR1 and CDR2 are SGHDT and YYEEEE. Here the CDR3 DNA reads TGTGCCAGCAGCTTGGCCCTCGGGAATAAGCCCCAGCATTTT. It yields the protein CASSLALGNKPQHF.

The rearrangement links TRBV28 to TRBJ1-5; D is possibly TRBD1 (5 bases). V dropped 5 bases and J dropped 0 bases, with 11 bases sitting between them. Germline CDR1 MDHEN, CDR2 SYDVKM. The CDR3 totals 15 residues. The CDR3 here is CASSATGVSNQPQHF. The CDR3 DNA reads TGTGCCAGCAGTGCAACAGGAGTTAGCAATCAGCCCCAGCATTTT.

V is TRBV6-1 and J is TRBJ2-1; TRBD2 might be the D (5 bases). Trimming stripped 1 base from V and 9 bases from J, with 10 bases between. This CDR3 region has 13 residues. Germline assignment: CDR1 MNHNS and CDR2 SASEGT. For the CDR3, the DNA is TGTGCCAGCAGTGAAGGGCTAGCTGGTGAGCAGTTCTTC. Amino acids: CASSEGLAGEQFF.

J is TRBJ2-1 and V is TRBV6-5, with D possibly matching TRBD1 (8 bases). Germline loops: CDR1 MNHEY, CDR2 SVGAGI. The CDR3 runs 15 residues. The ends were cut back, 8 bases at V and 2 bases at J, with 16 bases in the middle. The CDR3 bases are TGTGCCAGCTCCGGGAGGACAGGGCCCTACAATGAGCAGTTCTTC. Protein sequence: CASSGRTGPYNEQFF.

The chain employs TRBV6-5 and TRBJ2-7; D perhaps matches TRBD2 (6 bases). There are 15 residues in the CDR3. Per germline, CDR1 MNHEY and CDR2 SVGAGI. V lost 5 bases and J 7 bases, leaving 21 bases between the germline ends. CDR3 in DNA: TGTGCCAGCAGTCTCTCGGGAGCCGCCGGGGAGGAGCAGTACTTC. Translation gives CASSLSGAAGEEQYF.

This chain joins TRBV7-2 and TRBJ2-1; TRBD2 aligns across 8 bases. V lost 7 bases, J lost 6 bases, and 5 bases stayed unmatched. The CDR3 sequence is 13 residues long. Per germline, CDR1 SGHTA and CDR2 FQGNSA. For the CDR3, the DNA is TGTGCCAGCACCTTCGGGGGGGGCAATGAGCAGTTCTTC. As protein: CASTFGGGNEQFF. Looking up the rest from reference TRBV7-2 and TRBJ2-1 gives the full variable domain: GAGVSQSPSNKVTEKGKDVELRCDPISGHTALYWYRQSLGQGLEFLIYFQGNSAPDKSGLPSDRFSAERTGGSVSTLTIQRTQQEDSAVYLCASTFGGGNEQFFGPGTRLTVL.